This TCR beta chain was identified in a study of blood T cell repertoires in COVID-19. Sequencing used immunoSEQ multiplex PCR; TCRdb keeps in-frame clones, though not all of them. The top ten clones hold 0.75% to 1% of a sample with around 300,000 clones, 70% to 90% of them seen once. Recovered status applied to Cohort 3 donors who had two consecutive negative PCRs. It also applied to those with clearance or with symptom resolution. V lost 0 bases and J lost 0, with 6 bases in between. Germline CDR1 reads LGHNA; CDR2 reads YSLEER. CDR3 length equals 15 residues. Sequencing used PBMCs or T cells enriched from blood (not recorded which). The chain combines TRBV4-3 with TRBJ2-1; D gene uncertain. The sequence was obtained from a woman aged 25-40 years who had recovered from COVID-19. The CDR3 here is CASSQDLSSYNEQFF. The CDR3, as DNA: TGCGCCAGCAGCCAAGATCTTAGCTCCTACAATGAGCAGTTCTTC.